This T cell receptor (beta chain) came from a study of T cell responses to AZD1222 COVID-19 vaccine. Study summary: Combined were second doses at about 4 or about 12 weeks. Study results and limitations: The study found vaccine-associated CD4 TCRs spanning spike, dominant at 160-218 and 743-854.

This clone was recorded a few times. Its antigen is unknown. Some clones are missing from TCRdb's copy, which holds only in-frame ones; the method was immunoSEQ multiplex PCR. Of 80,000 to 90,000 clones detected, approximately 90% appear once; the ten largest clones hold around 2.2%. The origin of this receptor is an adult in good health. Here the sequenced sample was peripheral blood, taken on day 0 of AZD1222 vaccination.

The chain's CDR3 is CASPDHSTTNEKLFF. DNA of the CDR3: TGTGCCAGCCCTGATCATTCTACAACTAATGAAAAACTGTTTTTT. The chain joins TRBV19 to TRBJ1-4; unclear D gene. The length of the CDR3 is 15 residues. V lost 9 bases and J lost 0, with 14 bases in between. Per the germline V gene, CDR1 is LNHDA and CDR2 is SQIVND (reference sequence).